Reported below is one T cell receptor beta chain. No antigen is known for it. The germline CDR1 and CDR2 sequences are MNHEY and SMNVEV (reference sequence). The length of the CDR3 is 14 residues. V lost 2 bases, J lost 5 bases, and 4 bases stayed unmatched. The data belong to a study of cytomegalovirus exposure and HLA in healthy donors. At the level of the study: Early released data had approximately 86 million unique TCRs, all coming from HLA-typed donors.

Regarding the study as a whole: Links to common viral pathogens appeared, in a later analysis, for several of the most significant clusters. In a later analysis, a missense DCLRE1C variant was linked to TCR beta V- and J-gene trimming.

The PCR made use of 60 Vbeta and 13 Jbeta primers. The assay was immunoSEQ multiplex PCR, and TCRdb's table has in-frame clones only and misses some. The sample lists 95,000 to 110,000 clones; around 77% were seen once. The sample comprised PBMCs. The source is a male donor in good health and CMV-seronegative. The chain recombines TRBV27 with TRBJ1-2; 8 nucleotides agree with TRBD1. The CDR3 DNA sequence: TGTGCCAGCAGTTTAACGCGGACAGGGTATGGCTACACCTTC. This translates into CASSLTRTGYGYTF.